This entry lists 5 T cell receptor beta chains sequenced from one sample in a study of T cells in Graves' hyperthyroidism and ophthalmopathy. RNA transcripts were the template for amplifying TCR beta CDR3 regions. Initially, a first-round RT-PCR of the TCR CDR3 employed the HTBI primer set. TCRdb recomputed calls from the multiplex PCR reads with MiXCR, one row per CDR3 protein. This sample has about 680,000 distinct CDR3 sequences, with approximately 40% found just once. The specimen sequenced was blood. Source of these receptors: a woman aged 40 to 50 with Graves' hyperthyroidism.

This clonotype was counted at least ten times. This chain connects TRBV7-2 to TRBJ2-7, with D possibly being TRBD1 (6 bases). Trimming pared 3 bases from V and 4 bases from J, leaving 10 bases between. The CDR3 sequence is 13 residues long. Germline values: CDR1 SGHTA, CDR2 FQGNSA. CDR3 protein: CASSFDRQYEQYF. The DNA for the CDR3 is TGTGCCAGCAGCTTCGACAGGCAGTACGAGCAGTACTTC.

CDR3 DNA: TGTGCCAGCAGTTATAGTCTTATGAACACTGAAGCTTTCTTT. It encodes CASSYSLMNTEAFF. This chain joins TRBV27 and TRBJ1-1; D is ambiguous. Germline assignment: CDR1 MNHEY and CDR2 SMNVEV (reference sequence). The CDR3 sequence is 14 residues long. V was clipped by 4 bases and J by 0 bases, with 9 bases between them.

Of note for this clonotype: One end of the junction is discordant with germline, which a read error may explain. The chain uses TRBV7-2 and TRBJ1-1; D unclear. The CDR3 has 17 amino acids. Germline V gene lookup returns CDR1 SGHTA and CDR2 FQGNSA. In DNA, the CDR3 is TGCGCCAGCAGCCAAGAGTTTTTGGCCTTCCCCGGGCCCGGGTCTTTCTTT. Protein: CASSQEFLAFPGPGSFF.

At least ten counts were recorded for this clonotype. The chain recombines TRBV5-1 with TRBJ1-1; 7 bases are shared with TRBD1. CDR1 is SGHRS, CDR2 YFSETQ, per germline. This CDR3 has 13 residues. Losses at the gene ends were 7 bases for V and 4 bases for J; bases not matched to a gene: 7. This CDR3 reads CASGPRDSTEAFF. The CDR3 nucleotides are TGCGCCAGCGGTCCAAGGGACAGCACTGAAGCTTTCTTT.

This chain uses TRBV20-1 with TRBJ2-5, with D tentatively TRBD1 or TRBD2 (6 bases each). V lost 7 bases and J 2 bases, leaving 20 bases between the germline ends. The CDR3 has 15 residues. CDR1 and CDR2 from the germline V gene are DFQATT and SNEGSKA (reference sequence). In DNA form, the CDR3 reads TGCAGTGACACAAACAAGGGGGGACTGCAAGAGACCCAGTACTTC. Translating it yields CSDTNKGGLQETQYF.